The 26 T cell receptor beta chains below come from one sample, sequenced in a study of blood T cell repertoires in COVID-19. The data were produced by immunoSEQ multiplex PCR, yet TCRdb's version contains in-frame clones alone and is incomplete. Of hundreds of thousands of clones listed, roughly 86% are singletons. The source material was PBMCs or T cells enriched from blood (not recorded which). These receptor sequences come from a woman aged 45-65 years who had recovered from COVID-19.

This clone is a singleton in its sample. The chain employs TRBV28 and TRBJ2-7, with 8 bases identical to TRBD2. The CDR3 has 17 residues. V gave up 3 bases and J gave up 5 bases; unmatched junction bases: 15. Per the germline V gene, CDR1 is MDHEN and CDR2 is SYDVKM. The CDR3, as DNA: TGTGCCAGCAGTTTTCTTTATGGGGTAGCGGGGTTAGACGAGCAGTACTTC. Encoded protein: CASSFLYGVAGLDEQYF.

This chain connects TRBV20-1 to TRBJ1-1; unclear D gene. V was shortened by 3 bases and J by 2 bases, with 4 bases between the two germline ends. There are 11 residues in the CDR3. Germline V CDR1 and CDR2: DFQATT, SNEGSKA (reference sequence). This chain's CDR3 is CSASSNTEAFF. The CDR3 DNA sequence: TGCAGTGCTAGTTCAAACACTGAAGCTTTCTTT.

J is TRBJ2-7 and V is TRBV10-3; maybe TRBD1 (5 bases). V lost 6 bases and J 0 bases, leaving 6 bases between the germline ends. The CDR3 extends over 12 amino acids. Germline CDR1 reads ENHRY; CDR2 reads SYGVKD. CDR3 region: CAIRTASYEQYF. Here the CDR3 DNA reads TGTGCCATCAGGACAGCCTCCTACGAGCAGTACTTC.

This chain joins TRBV7-6 and TRBJ2-5, with 9 bases lining up with TRBD1. The CDR3 has 19 amino acids. With V trimmed by 1 base and J by 2 bases, 14 bases remained unmatched. Germline CDR1 and CDR2: SGHVS and FNYEAQ. The DNA of the CDR3 is TGTGCCAGCAGCTTAGTCGGGGGACAGGGCCGTAGTAGGCAAGAGACCCAGTACTTC. Encoded protein: CASSLVGGQGRSRQETQYF.

The rearrangement uses TRBV28 and TRBJ1-5; D is possibly TRBD1 (6 bases). V gave up 6 bases and J gave up 6 bases, with 21 bases separating them. The CDR3 totals 16 residues. The germline V gene encodes CDR1 MDHEN and CDR2 SYDVKM. CDR3 nucleotide sequence: TGTGCCAGCAGCCTCAGGGGTCCTTATAGAGGTCAGCCCCAGCATTTT. Translated: CASSLRGPYRGQPQHF. Variable domain in full (rest from reference TRBV28 and TRBJ1-5): DVKVTQSSRYLVKRTGEKVFLECVQDMDHENMFWYRQDPGLGLRLIYFSYDVKMKEKGDIPEGYSVSREKKERFSLILESASTNQTSMYLCASSLRGPYRGQPQHFGDGTRLSIL.

This clone was observed once. The sample contains more than one DNA sequence encoding this CDR3. J is TRBJ2-7 and V is TRBV18, with a tentative D call TRBD1 (6 bases). This CDR3 has 14 residues. With 3 bases removed from V and 0 bases from J, the gap between germline ends came to 9 bases. Germline CDR1 and CDR2: KGHSH and LQKENI. This CDR3 reads CASSPTGNSYEQYF. CDR3 sequence (DNA): TGTGCCAGCTCACCGACAGGTAACTCCTACGAGCAGTACTTC.

V usage is TRBV11-3 and J usage is TRBJ2-1; possible D gene TRBD2, 7 bases. Germline CDR1 SGHNT, CDR2 YENEEA. This CDR3 spans 12 amino acids. The germline V and J ends were trimmed by 8 bases and 9 bases, with 14 bases remaining between them. The CDR3 DNA reads TGTGCCAGCTCCGGGGGAGGGGGTGAGCAGTTCTTC. Protein: CASSGGGGEQFF.

The chain uses TRBV5-4 and TRBJ2-5, with D possibly matching TRBD2 (5 bases). From germline, CDR1 is SGHNT and CDR2 YYREEE (reference sequence). The germline V and J ends were trimmed by 5 bases and 2 bases, with 10 bases remaining between them. The CDR3 has 13 amino acids. CDR3 in amino acids: CASRPRVQETQYF. In DNA form, the CDR3 reads TGTGCCAGCAGACCGAGGGTTCAAGAGACCCAGTACTTC.

The chain has TRBV11-2 and TRBJ2-2; a weak D match, TRBD2 (5 bases). Between the trimmed V and J ends, which lost 5 bases and 6 bases, there was a span of 19 bases. The germline CDR1 and CDR2 sequences are SGHAT and FQNNGV. This CDR3 is built from 16 residues. The DNA of the CDR3 is TGTGCCAGCAGCATACGCCCGGGGAGCGCGCCCGGGGAGCTGTTTTTT. Protein sequence: CASSIRPGSAPGELFF. The full variable domain, in which reference TRBV11-2 and TRBJ2-2 provide the parts outside the CDR3, is EAGVAQSPRYKIIEKRQSVAFWCNPISGHATLYWYQQILGQGPKLLIQFQNNGVVDDSQLPKDRFSAERLKGVDSTLKIQPAKLEDSAVYLCASSIRPGSAPGELFFGEGSRLTVL.

V is TRBV4-1 and J is TRBJ1-1; 8 bases line up with TRBD1. The V segment lost 5 bases and the J segment 1 base; nucleotides outside the gene matches: 6. This CDR3 comprises 15 residues. The germline gives CDR1 MGHRA, CDR2 YSYEKL. The CDR3 DNA is TGCGCCAGCAGCTCCCGGACAGGGCAGAACACTGAAGCTTTCTTT. Residues: CASSSRTGQNTEAFF.

The V and J genes are TRBV4-1 and TRBJ2-7; D not certain. The germline V gene encodes CDR1 MGHRA and CDR2 YSYEKL. The CDR3 extends over 14 amino acids. Trimming pared 5 bases from V and 0 bases from J, leaving 11 bases between. This chain's CDR3 is CASSNPASSYEQYF. The CDR3 DNA sequence: TGCGCCAGCAGCAACCCAGCTAGCTCCTACGAGCAGTACTTC.

The V call is TRBV5-1, the J call TRBJ1-4, with 7 bases identical to TRBD1. This CDR3 region has 16 residues. CDR1 is SGHRS and CDR2 is YFSETQ in the germline V gene. V gave up 0 bases and J gave up 7 bases; unmatched junction bases: 9. Here the CDR3 DNA reads TGCGCCAGCAGCTTGGGGCTGACAGGGTCGGGTGAAAAACTGTTTTTT. Translating gives CASSLGLTGSGEKLFF.

The V gene is TRBV2, the J gene TRBJ2-7; 8 bases line up with TRBD2. In germline, CDR1 is SNHLY, CDR2 FYNNEI. This CDR3 contains 14 residues. Losses at the gene ends were 5 bases for V and 1 base for J; bases not matched to a gene: 4. The CDR3 region is CASSFAGGSYEQYF. CDR3 sequence (DNA): TGTGCCAGCAGTTTCGCGGGAGGTTCCTACGAGCAGTACTTC.

The J gene is TRBJ2-1, the V gene TRBV7-6; D is unclear. Trimming cost V 6 bases and J 0 bases, with 12 bases left between them. Germline V gene sequence: CDR1 SGHVS, CDR2 FNYEAQ. The CDR3 has 15 residues. CDR3 residues: CASRARPISYNEQFF. The DNA for the CDR3 is TGTGCCAGCAGAGCTAGGCCTATCTCCTACAATGAGCAGTTCTTC.

With regard to this clone: The sample holds other DNA sequences that translate to the same CDR3. J is TRBJ2-7 and V is TRBV6-5; 8 nucleotides match TRBD1. Unmatched junction bases numbered 8, after V lost 2 bases and J lost 5 bases. The length of the CDR3 is 15 residues. Germline V CDR1 and CDR2: MNHEY, SVGAGI. As DNA, the CDR3 is TGTGCCAGCAGTTACCCAGGACAGGGTTCCGACGAGCAGTACTTC. Translating gives CASSYPGQGSDEQYF.

This rearrangement joins TRBV2 to TRBJ2-2; 11 bases match TRBD2. The CDR3 has 15 amino acids. From germline, CDR1 is SNHLY and CDR2 FYNNEI. Trimming at V came to 4 bases and at J to 5 bases, leaving 3 bases not matched to a gene. CDR3 amino acids: CASSVTSGRTGELFF. For the CDR3, the DNA is TGTGCCAGCAGTGTTACTAGCGGGAGAACCGGGGAGCTGTTTTTT.

The chain links TRBV6-5 to TRBJ2-7, with 8 positions matching TRBD1. The CDR3 is 15 amino acids. Germline V gene data show CDR1 as MNHEY and CDR2 as SVGAGI. J lost 1 base, V lost 11 bases, and 13 bases had no gene match. The CDR3 nucleotides are TGTGCCGCTGATCTAACCGGGACAGGTTCCTACGAGCAGTACTTC. It specifies CAADLTGTGSYEQYF.

This clone was seen a handful of times. This chain links TRBV28 with TRBJ2-2; possibly TRBD1 for D (5 bases). Germline V gene data show CDR1 as MDHEN and CDR2 as SYDVKM. CDR3 length equals 16 residues. V was shortened by 5 bases and J by 5 bases, with 18 bases between the two germline ends. The CDR3, as DNA: TGTGCCAGCAGTCTATTCCTGGCAGGGTTGACCGGGGAGCTGTTTTTT. This translates into CASSLFLAGLTGELFF. The variable domain in full, with the rest retrieved from reference TRBV28 and TRBJ2-2, is DVKVTQSSRYLVKRTGEKVFLECVQDMDHENMFWYRQDPGLGLRLIYFSYDVKMKEKGDIPEGYSVSREKKERFSLILESASTNQTSMYLCASSLFLAGLTGELFFGEGSRLTVL.

The V gene is TRBV19, the J gene TRBJ2-7, with TRBD2 matching over 9 bases. CDR3 length equals 13 residues. CDR1 and CDR2 (germline): LNHDA, SQIVND (reference sequence). The V gene end was trimmed by 4 bases and the J gene end by 3 bases; junction bases not matched to a gene: 1. Here the CDR3 DNA reads TGTGCCAGTAGTACGACTAGCGGCTACGAGCAGTACTTC. The encoded protein is CASSTTSGYEQYF.

The chain links TRBV9 to TRBJ2-1; no clear D gene. V was clipped by 0 bases and J by 11 bases, with 12 bases between them. The CDR3 sequence is 13 residues long. Germline V CDR1 and CDR2: SGDLS, YYNGEE. The CDR3 reads CASSVGIRDQQFF. The CDR3 DNA reads as TGTGCCAGCAGCGTAGGAATCCGAGATCAGCAGTTCTTC. The full variable domain, its missing parts supplied by reference TRBV9 and TRBJ2-1, is DSGVTQTPKHLITATGQRVTLRCSPRSGDLSVYWYQQSLDQGLQFLIQYYNGEERAKGNILERFSAQQFPDLHSELNLSSLELGDSALYFCASSVGIRDQQFFGPGTRLTVL.

CDR3 DNA sequence: TGTGCCAGCAGTTGGGGACTAGTCTACAATGAGCAGTTCTTC. Encoded protein: CASSWGLVYNEQFF. V usage is TRBV6-5 and J usage is TRBJ2-1; 8 bases fit TRBD2. V was clipped by 4 bases and J by 3 bases; unmatched bases: 2. Germline loops: CDR1 MNHEY, CDR2 SVGAGI. The CDR3 has 14 residues.

This rearrangement joins TRBV25-1 to TRBJ2-7, with 11 bases aligning to TRBD2. The V and J ends lost 5 bases and 4 bases, in that order; junction bases with no gene match: 4. CDR3 size: 14 residues. From germline, CDR1 is MGHDK and CDR2 SYGVNS. The CDR3 protein is CASSSLAGGYEQYF. In DNA, the CDR3 is TGTGCCAGCAGTAGTCTAGCGGGAGGTTACGAGCAGTACTTC.

The chain recombines TRBV14 with TRBJ2-3; TRBD2 matches at 9 bases. The CDR3 spans 15 residues. CDR1 is SGHDN and CDR2 is FVKESK in the germline V gene. The ends lost 3 bases at V and 4 bases at J; junction bases unmatched: 5. As DNA, the CDR3 is TGTGCCAGCAGCCAGAGGCGGGAGGGGGCAGATACGCAGTATTTT. Protein: CASSQRREGADTQYF.

This chain joins TRBV29-1 and TRBJ1-1, with D tentatively TRBD1 (6 bases). This CDR3 region has 12 residues. V was trimmed by 6 bases and J by 1 base, leaving 9 bases between them. Germline values: CDR1 SQVTM, CDR2 ANQGSEA. In DNA, the CDR3 is TGCAGCGTCTCGGGACAGAACACTGAAGCTTTCTTT. Amino acids: CSVSGQNTEAFF.

The J gene is TRBJ1-6, the V gene TRBV5-6; 7 bases map to TRBD1. V lost 5 bases, J lost 4 bases, and 9 bases stayed unmatched. Germline CDR1 reads SGHDT; CDR2 reads YYEEEE. The length of the CDR3 is 16 residues. CDR3 amino acids: CASRRGQVQYNSPLHF. Written as DNA, the CDR3 is TGTGCCAGCAGAAGAGGACAGGTCCAATATAATTCACCCCTCCACTTT.

This sequence joins TRBV5-6 and TRBJ1-1; no definite D call. V was cut by 5 bases and J by 4 bases, with 15 bases left in between. This CDR3 is built from 14 residues. Germline V gene sequence: CDR1 SGHDT, CDR2 YYEEEE. CDR3 nucleotides: TGTGCCAGCAGTAGAAACAGAATTGCCACTGAAGCTTTCTTT. It encodes CASSRNRIATEAFF.